Listed below are T cell receptor beta chains from one sample, sequenced in a study of CD8 T cells in Susac syndrome. TCRdb re-called the immunoSEQ multiplex PCR reads through MiXCR, storing one row per CDR3 protein. Here the sample spans roughly 130,000 distinct CDR3 sequences, approximately 95% being singletons. The sequencing sample was made of CD4+ T cells from PBMCs. The receptors shown here come from a human donor with multiple sclerosis. CDR3s include the opening cysteine and the closing phenylalanine or tryptophan. The D gene is left open where the match is weak. Some rows have no size entry. The others give once, few or many, or a class for an expanded clone.

v_call,j_call,d_call,clone_size,cdr3_nt,cdr3_aa
TRBV29-1,TRBJ1-2,NA,NA,TGCAGCGTTGGAATTAACAGGGCCTATGGCTACACCTTC,CSVGINRAYGYTF
TRBV5-6,TRBJ2-7,NA,NA,TGTGCCAGCAGCTTGGTAGTGAGCTACTACGAGCAGTACTTC,CASSLVVSYYEQYF
TRBV7-2,TRBJ1-3,TRBD1,NA,TGTGCCAGCAGCTTTCCGGACAGGGTTGTCTCTGGAAACACCATATATTTT,CASSFPDRVVSGNTIYF
TRBV5-1,TRBJ2-7,NA,NA,TGCGCCAGCAGCGTCGGGACAGCGGGCGAGCAGTACTTC,CASSVGTAGEQYF
TRBV3-1,TRBJ1-2,NA,NA,TGTGCCAGCAGCCCTGTCCGGGGGGCTAACTATGGCTACACCTTC,CASSPVRGANYGYTF
TRBV7-6,TRBJ2-5,TRBD1,NA,TGTGCCAGCACCCCGGTGGCAGGGGGAGAGACCCAGTACTTC,CASTPVAGGETQYF
TRBV2,TRBJ2-7,TRBD1,few,TGTGCCAGTAGGGACAGGCTATACGAGCAGTACTTC,CASRDRLYEQYF
TRBV5-1,TRBJ2-1,TRBD2,NA,TGCGCCAGCAGCTTGAGCCCTAGCGGGACTCCCAATGAGCAGTTCTTC,CASSLSPSGTPNEQFF
TRBV3-1,TRBJ1-2,NA,once,TGTGCCAGCAGCCAAGACGTCGCGGGCGGGGGCTACACCTTC,CASSQDVAGGGYTF
TRBV30,TRBJ1-5,NA,NA,TGTGCCTGGAGTCGATCCCAGATTACAAATAGCAATCAGCCCCAGCATTTT,CAWSRSQITNSNQPQHF
TRBV29-1,TRBJ2-7,TRBD2,NA,TGCAGCGTCAGTGACAGGGCCTTTAAAGGGGTAGCGGGAGTCTACGAGCAGTACTTC,CSVSDRAFKGVAGVYEQYF
TRBV29-1,TRBJ1-1,NA,NA,TGCAGCGTTGGTACAGGGATAGGCACTGAAGCTTTCTTT,CSVGTGIGTEAFF
TRBV27,TRBJ2-1,NA,NA,TGTGCCAGCAGCTTACTCCACTTTGAGCCCTACAATGAGCAGTTCTTC,CASSLLHFEPYNEQFF
TRBV6-1,TRBJ1-2,NA,NA,TGTGCCAGCAGTTTGAAGGGGTATGGCTACACCTTC,CASSLKGYGYTF
TRBV20-1,TRBJ2-2,TRBD2,NA,TGCAGTGCTAGGAGGGCTAGCGGGAGGCTCGCGAACACCGGGGAGCTGTTTTTT,CSARRASGRLANTGELFF
TRBV9,TRBJ2-1,NA,NA,TGTGCCAGCAGCGGGGGACTCTTCAATGAGCAGTTCTTC,CASSGGLFNEQFF
TRBV6-2/TRBV6-3,TRBJ2-1,NA,NA,TGTGCCAGCAGTTACTCGGGGAGACACAATGAGCAGTTCTTC,CASSYSGRHNEQFF
TRBV9,TRBJ2-1,NA,NA,TGTGCCAGCAGCGTAGCGGGAGTCTCCTACAATGAGCAGTTCTTC,CASSVAGVSYNEQFF
TRBV3-1,TRBJ2-1,NA,NA,TGTGCCAGCAGCCGACCGACGCCCTCCTACAATGAGCAGTTCTTC,CASSRPTPSYNEQFF
TRBV12-3/TRBV12-4,TRBJ1-5,NA,NA,TGTGCCAGCAGTCCCGGACAGCGCAATCAGCCCCAGCATTTT,CASSPGQRNQPQHF
TRBV9,TRBJ2-3,NA,NA,TGTGCCAGCCCCGAAGATACGCAGTATTTT,CASPEDTQYF
TRBV20-1,TRBJ1-6,TRBD1,NA,TGCAGTGCTGGAATTGGACAGGGGAATTCACCCCTCCACTTT,CSAGIGQGNSPLHF
TRBV20-1,TRBJ2-7,NA,NA,TGCAGTGCTAGCGCGGGCGCCCCGGGGGACGAGCAGTACTTC,CSASAGAPGDEQYF
TRBV20-1,TRBJ2-3,NA,NA,TGCAGTGCTAGAGAACCCGGGACACCTAGCACAGATACGCAGTATTTT,CSAREPGTPSTDTQYF
TRBV11-3,TRBJ2-1,NA,NA,TGTGCCAGCAGCTTATTCCCCCCGGGCAGCTCCTACAATGAGCAGTTCTTC,CASSLFPPGSSYNEQFF
TRBV18,TRBJ1-5,TRBD1,NA,TGTGCCAGCTCACCGAGCGCAGGGGGTACATCACGGCCCCAGCATTTT,CASSPSAGGTSRPQHF
TRBV30,TRBJ1-6,NA,NA,TGTGCCTGGGAAAGAGAAAGTTCACCCCTCCACTTT,CAWERESSPLHF
TRBV5-1,TRBJ2-2,TRBD1,NA,TGCGCCAGCAGCTGGGGGACAGGGCGAACCGGGGAGCTGTTTTTT,CASSWGTGRTGELFF
TRBV15,TRBJ2-3,TRBD2,NA,TGTGCCACCAGCAGAGGTAGCGGGGGGTTTGCAGATACGCAGTATTTT,CATSRGSGGFADTQYF
TRBV5-1,TRBJ2-7,NA,NA,TGCGCCAGCAGCCCGGGGGACAGAAACTCCTACGAGCAGTACTTC,CASSPGDRNSYEQYF
TRBV4-1,TRBJ2-2,NA,NA,TGCGCCAGCAGCCCTCCCCGGGAGTTGAGCACCGGGGAGCTGTTTTTT,CASSPPRELSTGELFF
TRBV15,TRBJ2-3,NA,NA,TGTGCCACCAGCAGAGATGGGGGGATTGCTACAGATACGCAGTATTTT,CATSRDGGIATDTQYF
TRBV7-2,TRBJ2-1,NA,NA,TGTGCCAGCGCCTCATGGGGATCGGCGGCGTTCTTC,CASASWGSAAFF
TRBV20-1,TRBJ2-7,NA,NA,TGCAGTGCTAGGCCGCCGCGAGGATACGAGCAGTACTTC,CSARPPRGYEQYF
TRBV2,TRBJ1-3,NA,NA,TGTGCCAGCAGCCGGGACACTGGAAACACCATATATTTT,CASSRDTGNTIYF
TRBV7-9,TRBJ2-1,TRBD2,NA,TGTGCCAGCAGCTTAGAACTAGCGGGAGTCTCCTACAATGAGCAGTTCTTC,CASSLELAGVSYNEQFF
TRBV5-1,TRBJ2-5,TRBD1,NA,TGCGCCAGCAGCTACAGGGGGCAAGAGACCCAGTACTTC,CASSYRGQETQYF
TRBV9,TRBJ1-1,NA,NA,TGTGCCAGCAGCTTACAAGCGGGGGACACTGAAGCTTTCTTT,CASSLQAGDTEAFF
TRBV12-3/TRBV12-4,TRBJ2-2,TRBD1,once,TGTGCCAGCAGAGGTAACTTGGGGACAGACACAAGGAGTACCAGGGAGCTGTTTTTT,CASRGNLGTDTRSTRELFF
TRBV3-1,TRBJ2-7,NA,NA,TGTGCCAGCAGCCAAGATGGACTGCGATACGAGCAGTACTTC,CASSQDGLRYEQYF
TRBV20-1,TRBJ1-1,NA,NA,TGCAGTGCTAGAGCCGGGCCCACTGAAGCTTTCTTT,CSARAGPTEAFF
TRBV30,TRBJ1-6,TRBD1,NA,TGTGCCTCCCGGACAGGGAACAATTCACCCCTCCACTTT,CASRTGNNSPLHF
TRBV12-3/TRBV12-4,TRBJ2-7,TRBD1,NA,TGTGCCAGCAGTTTAACTACAGGGGTCCACGAGCAGTACTTC,CASSLTTGVHEQYF
TRBV12-3/TRBV12-4,TRBJ2-3,TRBD1,NA,TGTGCCAGCAGTTCGTACCGCAGGGGGCTGGGGGTCAACACAGATACGCAGTATTTT,CASSSYRRGLGVNTDTQYF
TRBV20-1,TRBJ2-7,NA,NA,TGCAGTGTTCCGGTTACCTCCTACGAGCAGTACTTC,CSVPVTSYEQYF
TRBV27,TRBJ2-1,TRBD2,NA,TGTGCCAGCAGTAGGGGACTAGCGGGCTACTACAATGAGCAGTTCTTC,CASSRGLAGYYNEQFF
TRBV7-2,TRBJ2-1,NA,NA,TGTGCCAGCAGCGTAGGTTTTATGGGGAATGAGCAGTTCTTC,CASSVGFMGNEQFF
TRBV28,TRBJ1-5,NA,NA,TGTGCCAGCAGCCCGACAGGCAAGCAGCCCCAGCATTTT,CASSPTGKQPQHF
TRBV12-3/TRBV12-4,TRBJ1-2,NA,NA,TGTGCCACACAGCACATGGGGAAAATGGGCTACACCTTC,CATQHMGKMGYTF
TRBV29-1,TRBJ2-5,TRBD2,once,TGCAGCGTCGGACTAGGGGAGGAGACCCAGTACTTC,CSVGLGEETQYF
TRBV7-2,TRBJ1-5,NA,NA,TGTGCCAGCAGCTTCATCCCTGGGGGGATAGGTGATCAGCCCCAGCATTTT,CASSFIPGGIGDQPQHF
TRBV11-2,TRBJ1-1,NA,NA,TGTGCCAGCAGCTCCAGGTTGAACACTGAAGCTTTCTTT,CASSSRLNTEAFF